A single sample gave rise to the 29 T cell receptor beta chains below, sequenced in a study. Treg sorting used a CD4+CD25+CD127-/low gate. The TRBV12-4/TRBJ1-2 clonotypes were amplified using barcode primers with ligated adaptors. TCRdb reanalysed the multiplex PCR reads using MiXCR and keeps one entry per CDR3 protein. The repertoire includes fewer than 1,000 distinct CDR3 sequences, 2% to 3% of them detected once, and roughly 28% sits in the top ten. The sequenced sample consisted of Tregs sorted from blood. The receptors stem from a female donor with breast cancer.

This clonotype counts as medium-sized. The chain carries TRBV12-3 or TRBV12-4 and TRBJ1-2; D not certain. There are 15 residues in the CDR3. Trimming shortened V by 2 bases and J by 0 bases, and 10 bases separated the two germline ends. The CDR3 loop is CASSLRGGSNYGYTF. The CDR3, as DNA: TGTGCCAGCAGTTTACGTGGCGGTTCTAACTATGGCTACACCTTC.

In its sample, this clonotype is medium-sized. The rearrangement links TRBV12-3 or TRBV12-4 to TRBJ1-2; D may be TRBD1 (6 bases). Trimming left V 3 bases short and J 5 bases short, with 10 bases between. The CDR3 has 13 residues. The CDR3 nucleotides are TGTGCCAGCAGTTTCAAACAGGGTTATGGCTACACCTTC. Translated, it gives CASSFKQGYGYTF.

This clonotype is deemed medium-sized. V gene TRBV12-3 or TRBV12-4 combines with J gene TRBJ1-2; 8 nucleotides align to TRBD1. V dropped 6 bases and J dropped 0; count of bases not matched to a gene: 15. The CDR3 has 18 amino acids. The CDR3 here is CASSYLPGQDLANYGYTF. Here the CDR3 DNA reads TGTGCCAGCAGCTACCTCCCGGGACAGGATTTAGCTAACTATGGCTACACCTTC.

Sample share makes this clonotype medium-sized. The V and J genes are TRBV12-3 or TRBV12-4 and TRBJ1-2; D possibly corresponds to TRBD1 (6 bases). The CDR3 is 13 amino acids. The V and J ends lost 3 bases and 4 bases respectively, with 9 bases between them. CDR3 nucleotide sequence: TGTGCCAGCAGTTTCGAACAGGGCTATGGCTACACCTTC. Residues: CASSFEQGYGYTF.

This clonotype is medium-sized (0.01 to 0.1%). The chain employs TRBV12-3 or TRBV12-4 and TRBJ1-2, with D tentatively TRBD1 (5 bases). The CDR3 runs 12 residues. Trimming pared 7 bases from V and 4 bases from J, leaving 10 bases between. CDR3 region: CASTPRGYGYTF. The CDR3 coding sequence is TGTGCCAGCACCCCGAGGGGCTATGGCTACACCTTC.

This clonotype counts as medium-sized. This chain links TRBV12-3 or TRBV12-4 with TRBJ1-2; D remains ambiguous. The CDR3 has 13 amino acids. Trimming cost V 7 bases and J 2 bases, with 11 bases left between them. CDR3 region: CASTLTNNYGYTF. The CDR3 nucleotides are TGTGCCAGCACCCTGACGAACAACTATGGCTACACCTTC.

This clonotype is labeled medium-sized. The V gene is TRBV12-3 or TRBV12-4, the J gene TRBJ1-2; the match to TRBD1 covers 10 bases. CDR3 length: 13 amino acids. Trimming at V came to 6 bases and at J to 6 bases, leaving 4 bases not matched to a gene. CDR3 in amino acids: CASSSGTGDGYTF. The CDR3 coding sequence is TGTGCCAGCAGCTCCGGGACAGGGGATGGCTACACCTTC.

This clonotype was seen repeatedly, ten times or more. CDR3 nucleotides: TGTGCCAGCAGCTCCGGCTATCGGGGCGGCTACACCTTC. This codes for CASSSGYRGGYTF. This chain uses TRBV12-3 or TRBV12-4 with TRBJ1-2; tentative D call: TRBD1 (5 bases). V was clipped by 6 bases and J by 8 bases, with 16 bases between them. This CDR3 comprises 13 residues.

By share of the sample, this clonotype is medium-sized. This chain connects TRBV12-3 or TRBV12-4 to TRBJ1-2; 7 nucleotides line up with TRBD1. CDR3 length: 14 residues. The trim removed 6 bases at V and 5 bases at J, leaving 9 bases unmatched. The CDR3 coding sequence is TGTGCCAGCAGACCCGCGACAGGGCTGTATGGCTACACCTTC. Translating it yields CASRPATGLYGYTF.

This clonotype is categorized as medium-sized. The chain is built from TRBV12-3 or TRBV12-4 and TRBJ1-2, with 8 bases fitting TRBD1. The CDR3 totals 15 residues. Germline trimming cut 5 bases from V and 6 bases from J; bases unmatched to any gene: 11. The CDR3 sequence is CASSPYFDRGDGYTF. The DNA of the CDR3 is TGTGCCAGCAGTCCATACTTCGACAGGGGCGATGGCTACACCTTC.

This clonotype counts as medium-sized. This chain joins TRBV12-3 or TRBV12-4 and TRBJ1-2, with unresolved D. Trimming removed 5 bases at V and 4 bases at J, with 11 bases between. The CDR3 sequence is 13 residues long. For the CDR3, the DNA is TGTGCCAGCAGTCCAAGGGAGTTCTATGGCTACACCTTC. Protein sequence: CASSPREFYGYTF.

By sample share, this clonotype is medium-sized. The V gene is TRBV12-3 or TRBV12-4, the J gene TRBJ1-2; D is possibly TRBD1 (5 bases). The CDR3 spans 13 residues. Trimming removed 11 bases from V and 8 bases from J, with 21 bases in between. Written as DNA, the CDR3 is TGTGCCGTCACGATTCAAGAAAGGGGAGGCTACACCTTC. Its translation is CAVTIQERGGYTF.

In its sample, this clonotype ranks as medium-sized. V usage is TRBV12-3 or TRBV12-4 and J usage is TRBJ1-2; no clear D gene. The CDR3 contains 13 residues. V was shortened by 1 base and J by 6 bases, with 9 bases between the two germline ends. CDR3 nucleotides: TGTGCCAGCAGTTTAGAAGAAATCAATGGCTACACCTTC. It codes for CASSLEEINGYTF.

Within the sample, this clonotype is medium-sized (0.01 to 0.1%). V and J are TRBV12-3 or TRBV12-4 and TRBJ1-2; no definite D call. CDR3 size: 14 residues. The V and J ends lost 4 bases and 4 bases respectively, with 13 bases between them. The chain's CDR3 is CASSSREEGYGYTF. The CDR3 DNA reads TGTGCCAGCAGTTCGAGGGAGGAGGGCTATGGCTACACCTTC.

In this sample, this clonotype is large (0.1 to 1%). The CDR3 protein is CASSLGQLYGYTF. In nucleotides, the CDR3 is TGTGCCAGCAGTTTAGGACAGCTCTATGGCTACACCTTC. The rearrangement joins TRBV12-3 or TRBV12-4 to TRBJ1-2; TRBD1 is a possible D gene (5 bases). Trimming cost V 1 base and J 4 bases, with 7 bases left between them. This CDR3 has 13 residues.

This clonotype qualifies as medium-sized. V gene TRBV12-3 or TRBV12-4 combines with J gene TRBJ1-2; 8 nucleotides agree with TRBD1. The CDR3 spans 13 residues. V lost 5 bases, J lost 8 bases, and 7 bases stayed unmatched. The CDR3 DNA follows: TGTGCCAGCAGTACCGACAGGGGAAGAGGCTACACCTTC. It translates to CASSTDRGRGYTF.

By share of the sample, this clonotype is medium-sized (0.01 to 0.1%). The chain recombines TRBV12-3 or TRBV12-4 with TRBJ1-2, with D perhaps TRBD1 (5 bases). V dropped 1 base and J dropped 7 bases, with 7 bases sitting between them. The length of the CDR3 is 12 residues. DNA for the CDR3: TGTGCCAGCAGTTTAGGGACACGTGGCTACACCTTC. Protein product: CASSLGTRGYTF.

This clonotype is categorized as medium-sized. The chain uses TRBV12-3 or TRBV12-4 and TRBJ1-2; D not resolved. The length of the CDR3 is 13 residues. V lost 0 bases to trimming and J lost 4 bases, with 6 bases between them. This CDR3 is CASSLAHSYGYTF. The DNA of the CDR3 is TGTGCCAGCAGTTTAGCGCACAGCTATGGCTACACCTTC.

This clonotype counts as large. This chain joins TRBV12-3 or TRBV12-4 and TRBJ1-2; TRBD1 is a possible D gene (5 bases). The CDR3 totals 14 residues. V shed 5 bases and J shed 2 bases, with 12 bases lying between them. CDR3 bases: TGTGCCAGCAGTATGACACGGACAAACTATGGCTACACCTTC. It yields the protein CASSMTRTNYGYTF.

By share of the sample, this clonotype is medium-sized (0.01 to 0.1%). The chain has TRBV12-3 or TRBV12-4 and TRBJ1-2; the D is unclear. The length of the CDR3 is 11 residues. Between the trimmed V and J ends, which lost 8 bases and 8 bases, there was a span of 12 bases. Here the CDR3 DNA reads TGTGCCAGCGCCAGCGGTCGCGGCTACACCTTC. The encoded protein is CASASGRGYTF.

This clonotype ranks as medium-sized (0.01 to 0.1%). At one boundary the junction diverges from the germline segment, which might be a read error. The CDR3 region is CASSLTAEPIF. As DNA, the CDR3 is TGTGCCAGCAGTTTGACAGCTGAACCCATTTTC. The J gene is TRBJ1-2, the V gene TRBV12-3 or TRBV12-4, with a tentative D call TRBD1 (5 bases). The CDR3 has 11 residues.

Relative to its sample, this clonotype is medium-sized. The chain couples TRBV12-3 or TRBV12-4 to TRBJ1-2; TRBD1 agrees at 7 bases. The CDR3 is 14 amino acids. V dropped 6 bases and J dropped 2; count of bases not matched to a gene: 6. The CDR3 protein is CASSRSDRNYGYTF. The CDR3 DNA follows: TGTGCCAGCAGCCGATCGGACAGGAACTATGGCTACACCTTC.

This clonotype is labeled as medium-sized (0.01 to 0.1%). The chain links TRBV12-3 or TRBV12-4 to TRBJ1-2; 9 bases line up with TRBD1. The CDR3 length is 15 residues. V shed 3 bases, J shed 3 bases, and the junction held 5 bases outside the gene matches. CDR3 residues: CASSFRGQGHYGYTF. In DNA form, the CDR3 reads TGTGCCAGCAGTTTCAGGGGACAGGGCCACTATGGCTACACCTTC.

By share, this clonotype ranks as medium-sized. V and J are TRBV12-3 or TRBV12-4 and TRBJ1-2, with D perhaps matching TRBD1 (6 bases). The CDR3 sequence is 14 residues long. Trimming stripped 3 bases from V and 7 bases from J, with 15 bases between. CDR3 nucleotides: TGTGCCAGCAGTTTGCACAGGGTTGAAAGTGGCTACACCTTC. Translated, it gives CASSLHRVESGYTF.

In its sample, this clonotype ranks as medium-sized. The chain carries TRBV12-3 or TRBV12-4 and TRBJ1-2; TRBD1 might be the D (5 bases). Trimming removed 4 bases at V and 8 bases at J, with 14 bases between. CDR3 size: 13 residues. This CDR3 is CASSSQGVSGYTF. The CDR3 DNA follows: TGTGCCAGCAGTTCCCAGGGTGTGTCGGGCTACACCTTC.

By proportion, this clonotype is medium-sized (0.01 to 0.1%). The rearrangement joins TRBV12-3 or TRBV12-4 to TRBJ1-2; 7 bases fit TRBD1. V shed 4 bases and J 6 bases; nucleotides not matched to a gene: 17. This CDR3 is 17 amino acids long. The DNA for the CDR3 is TGTGCCAGCAGTTCGAACTTACGACAGGGTTCCGGAGATGGCTACACCTTC. This translates into CASSSNLRQGSGDGYTF.

This clonotype qualifies as medium-sized (0.01 to 0.1%). The chain joins TRBV12-3 or TRBV12-4 to TRBJ1-2; D not certain. Trimming removed 5 bases at V and 7 bases at J, with 8 bases between. There are 11 residues in the CDR3. The CDR3 loop is CASSAGFGYTF. The CDR3 DNA sequence: TGTGCCAGCAGTGCCGGGTTTGGCTACACCTTC.

By frequency in the sample, this clonotype is medium-sized. V and J are TRBV12-3 or TRBV12-4 and TRBJ1-2; D may be TRBD1 (6 bases). The germline V and J ends were trimmed by 7 bases and 0 bases, with 18 bases remaining between them. This CDR3 is 16 amino acids long. The CDR3 protein is CASTMRTAGANYGYTF. The CDR3 DNA reads TGTGCCAGCACTATGCGGACGGCAGGGGCTAACTATGGCTACACCTTC.

This clonotype is deemed large. J is TRBJ1-2 and V is TRBV12-3 or TRBV12-4; 8 nucleotides agree with TRBD1. This CDR3 has 13 amino acids. J gave up 8 bases and V 5 bases, and 7 bases lay outside the gene matches. CDR3 in amino acids: CASSPGQGMGYTF. In DNA, the CDR3 is TGTGCCAGCAGTCCCGGACAGGGTATGGGCTACACCTTC.